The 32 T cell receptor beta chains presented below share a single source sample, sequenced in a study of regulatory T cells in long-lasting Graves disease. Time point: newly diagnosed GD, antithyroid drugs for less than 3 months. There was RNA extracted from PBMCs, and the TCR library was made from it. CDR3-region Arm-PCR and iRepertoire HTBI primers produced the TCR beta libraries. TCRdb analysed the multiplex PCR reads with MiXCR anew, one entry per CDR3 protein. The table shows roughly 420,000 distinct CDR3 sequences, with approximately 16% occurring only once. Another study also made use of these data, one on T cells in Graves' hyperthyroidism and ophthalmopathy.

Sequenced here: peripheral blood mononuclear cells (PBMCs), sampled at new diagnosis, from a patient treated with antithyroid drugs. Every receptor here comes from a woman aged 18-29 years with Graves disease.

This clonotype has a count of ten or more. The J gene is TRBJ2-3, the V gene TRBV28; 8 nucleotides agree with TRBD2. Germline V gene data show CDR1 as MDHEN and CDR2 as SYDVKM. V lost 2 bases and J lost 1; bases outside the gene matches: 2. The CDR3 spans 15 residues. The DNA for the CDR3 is TGTGCCAGCAGTTTAGGCGGGAGGCGCACAGATACGCAGTATTTT. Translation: CASSLGGRRTDTQYF. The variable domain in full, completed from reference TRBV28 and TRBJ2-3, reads DVKVTQSSRYLVKRTGEKVFLECVQDMDHENMFWYRQDPGLGLRLIYFSYDVKMKEKGDIPEGYSVSREKKERFSLILESASTNQTSMYLCASSLGGRRTDTQYFGPGTRLTVL.

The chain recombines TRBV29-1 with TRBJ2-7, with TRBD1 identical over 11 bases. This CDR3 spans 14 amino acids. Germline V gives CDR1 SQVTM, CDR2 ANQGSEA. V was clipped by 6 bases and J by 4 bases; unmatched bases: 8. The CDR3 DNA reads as TGCAGCGTCGTGTGGACAGGGGGCGATTACGAGCAGTACTTC. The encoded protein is CSVVWTGGDYEQYF.

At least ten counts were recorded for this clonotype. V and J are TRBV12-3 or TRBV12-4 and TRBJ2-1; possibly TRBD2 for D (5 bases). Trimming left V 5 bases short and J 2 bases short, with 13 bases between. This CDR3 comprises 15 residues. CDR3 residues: CASSIRDTAYNEQFF. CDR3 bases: TGTGCCAGCAGTATCCGGGATACGGCCTACAATGAGCAGTTCTTC.

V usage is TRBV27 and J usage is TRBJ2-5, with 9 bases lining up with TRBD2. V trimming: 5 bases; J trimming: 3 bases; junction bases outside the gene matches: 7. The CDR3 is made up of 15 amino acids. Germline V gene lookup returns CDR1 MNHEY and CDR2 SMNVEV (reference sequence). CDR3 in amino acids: CASSMTSGQEETQYF. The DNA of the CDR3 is TGTGCCAGCAGTATGACTAGCGGACAAGAAGAGACCCAGTACTTC.

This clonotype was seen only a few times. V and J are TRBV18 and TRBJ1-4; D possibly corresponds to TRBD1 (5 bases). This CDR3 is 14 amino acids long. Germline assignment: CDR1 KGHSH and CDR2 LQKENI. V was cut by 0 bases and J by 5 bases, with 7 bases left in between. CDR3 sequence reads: CASSPPEGNEKLFF. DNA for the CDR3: TGTGCCAGCTCACCACCGGAGGGGAATGAAAAACTGTTTTTT.

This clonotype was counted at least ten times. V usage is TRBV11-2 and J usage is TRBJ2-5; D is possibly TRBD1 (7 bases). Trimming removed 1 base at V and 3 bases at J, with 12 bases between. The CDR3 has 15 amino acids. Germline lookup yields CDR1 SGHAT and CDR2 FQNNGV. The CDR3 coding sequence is TGTGCCAGCAGCTTAGTCCGGGGGACAGAAGAGACCCAGTACTTC. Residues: CASSLVRGTEETQYF.

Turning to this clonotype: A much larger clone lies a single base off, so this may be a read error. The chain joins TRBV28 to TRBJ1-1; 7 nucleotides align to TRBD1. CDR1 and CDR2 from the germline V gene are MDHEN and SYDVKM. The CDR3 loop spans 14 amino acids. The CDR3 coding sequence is TGTGCCAGCAGTTTATCAGGGGGTTACACTGAAGCTTCCTTT. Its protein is CASSLSGGYTEASF.

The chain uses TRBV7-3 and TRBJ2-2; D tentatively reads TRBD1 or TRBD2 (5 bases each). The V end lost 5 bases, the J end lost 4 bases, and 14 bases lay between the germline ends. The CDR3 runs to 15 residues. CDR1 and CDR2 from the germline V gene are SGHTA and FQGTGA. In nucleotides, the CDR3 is TGTGCCAGCAGCCCCACCGGGGCGATCACCGGGGAGCTGTTTTTT. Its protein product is CASSPTGAITGELFF.

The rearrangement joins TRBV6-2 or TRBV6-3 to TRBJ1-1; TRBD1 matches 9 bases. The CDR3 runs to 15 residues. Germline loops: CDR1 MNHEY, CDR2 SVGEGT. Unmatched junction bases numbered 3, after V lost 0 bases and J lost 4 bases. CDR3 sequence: CASSYSGTGLTEAFF. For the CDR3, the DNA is TGTGCCAGCAGTTACTCAGGGACAGGGCTCACTGAAGCTTTCTTT.

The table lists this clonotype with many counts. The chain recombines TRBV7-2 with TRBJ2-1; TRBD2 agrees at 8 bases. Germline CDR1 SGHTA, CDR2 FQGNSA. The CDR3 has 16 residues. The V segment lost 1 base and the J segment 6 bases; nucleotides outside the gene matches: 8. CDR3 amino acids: CASSLVSGRRGNEQFF. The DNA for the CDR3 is TGTGCCAGCAGCTTAGTCAGCGGGAGACGCGGCAATGAGCAGTTCTTC.

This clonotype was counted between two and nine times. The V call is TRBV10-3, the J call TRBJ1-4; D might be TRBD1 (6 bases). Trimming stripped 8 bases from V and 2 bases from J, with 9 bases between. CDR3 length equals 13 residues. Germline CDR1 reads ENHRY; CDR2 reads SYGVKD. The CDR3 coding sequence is TGTGCCATCCGGGGGCAGACTAATGAAAAACTGTTTTTT. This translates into CAIRGQTNEKLFF.

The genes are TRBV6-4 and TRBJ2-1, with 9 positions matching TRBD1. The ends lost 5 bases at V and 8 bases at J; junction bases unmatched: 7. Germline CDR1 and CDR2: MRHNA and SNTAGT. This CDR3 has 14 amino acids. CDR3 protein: CASSKRTGVDEQFF. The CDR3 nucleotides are TGTGCCAGCAGTAAAAGGACAGGGGTCGATGAGCAGTTCTTC.

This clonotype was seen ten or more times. For the CDR3, the DNA is TGTGCCAGCAGCCAATCAGCGGACCAGCCCCAGCATTTT. It specifies CASSQSADQPQHF. V usage is TRBV3-1 and J usage is TRBJ1-5; D is uncertain. V shed 2 bases and J shed 7 bases, with 9 bases lying between them. Germline V gene sequence: CDR1 LGHDT, CDR2 YNNKEL (reference sequence). The length of the CDR3 is 13 residues.

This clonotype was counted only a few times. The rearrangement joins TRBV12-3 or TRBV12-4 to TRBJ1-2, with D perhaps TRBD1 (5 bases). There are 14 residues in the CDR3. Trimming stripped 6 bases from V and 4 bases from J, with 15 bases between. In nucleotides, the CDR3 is TGTGCCAGCAGAGGTCTGGGGCGCCCCTATGGCTACACCTTC. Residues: CASRGLGRPYGYTF.

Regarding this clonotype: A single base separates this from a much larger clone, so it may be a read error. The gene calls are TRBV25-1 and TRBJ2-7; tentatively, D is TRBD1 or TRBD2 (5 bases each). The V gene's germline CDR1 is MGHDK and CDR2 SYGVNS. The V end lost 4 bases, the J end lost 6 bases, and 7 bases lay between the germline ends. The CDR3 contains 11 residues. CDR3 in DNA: TGTGCCAGCAGTGCTGGGGGCGAGCAGTACTTC. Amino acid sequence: CASSAGGEQYF.

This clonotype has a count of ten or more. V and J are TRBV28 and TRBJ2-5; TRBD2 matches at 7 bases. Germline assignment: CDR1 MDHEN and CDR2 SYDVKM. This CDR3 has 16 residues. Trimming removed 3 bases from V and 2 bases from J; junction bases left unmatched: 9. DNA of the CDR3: TGTGCCAGCAGTTTTTTCTGGGCGGGGGATCAAGAGACCCAGTACTTC. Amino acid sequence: CASSFFWAGDQETQYF.

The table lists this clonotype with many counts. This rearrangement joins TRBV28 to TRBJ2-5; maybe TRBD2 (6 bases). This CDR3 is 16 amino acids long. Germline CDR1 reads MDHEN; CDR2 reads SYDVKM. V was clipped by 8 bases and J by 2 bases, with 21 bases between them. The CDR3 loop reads CASRSWLGSGQETQYF. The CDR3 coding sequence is TGTGCCAGCCGGTCGTGGTTGGGTAGCGGACAAGAGACCCAGTACTTC.

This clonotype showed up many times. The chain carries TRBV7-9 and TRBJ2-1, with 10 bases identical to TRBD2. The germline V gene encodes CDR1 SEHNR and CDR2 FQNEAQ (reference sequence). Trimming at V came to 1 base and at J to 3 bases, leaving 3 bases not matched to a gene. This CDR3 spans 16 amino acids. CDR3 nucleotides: TGTGCCAGCAGCTTAGTGTTAGCGGGAGGCTACAATGAGCAGTTCTTC. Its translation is CASSLVLAGGYNEQFF.

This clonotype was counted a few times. Written as DNA, the CDR3 is TGTGCCAGCAGTCCTCTTCCGGGAGTCGAAGGCTACGAGCAGTACTTC. Translating it yields CASSPLPGVEGYEQYF. The rearrangement uses TRBV27 and TRBJ2-7, with D perhaps TRBD2 (6 bases). The CDR3 covers 16 residues. Germline CDR1 is MNHEY and CDR2 is SMNVEV (reference sequence). V shed 5 bases and J shed 3 bases, with 20 bases lying between them.

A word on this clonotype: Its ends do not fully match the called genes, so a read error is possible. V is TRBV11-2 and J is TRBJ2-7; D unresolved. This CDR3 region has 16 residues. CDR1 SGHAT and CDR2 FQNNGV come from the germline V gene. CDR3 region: CASSWASVGPNDEQYF. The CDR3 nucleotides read TGCGCCAGCAGCTGGGCCTCGGTTGGGCCCAACGACGAGCAGTACTTC.

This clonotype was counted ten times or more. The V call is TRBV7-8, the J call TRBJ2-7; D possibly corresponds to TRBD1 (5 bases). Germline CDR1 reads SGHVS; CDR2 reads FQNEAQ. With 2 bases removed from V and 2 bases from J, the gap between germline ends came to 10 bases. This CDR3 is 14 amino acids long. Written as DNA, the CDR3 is TGTGCCAGCAGCTTATTACCAGGGCCCTACGAGCAGTACTTC. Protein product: CASSLLPGPYEQYF.

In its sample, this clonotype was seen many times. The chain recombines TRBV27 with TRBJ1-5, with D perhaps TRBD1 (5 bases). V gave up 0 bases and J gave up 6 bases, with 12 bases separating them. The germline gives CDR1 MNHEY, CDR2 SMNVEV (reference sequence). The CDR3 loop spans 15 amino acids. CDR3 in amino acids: CASSLSMGGSQPQHF. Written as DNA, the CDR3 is TGTGCCAGCAGTTTATCGATGGGGGGAAGTCAGCCCCAGCATTTT.

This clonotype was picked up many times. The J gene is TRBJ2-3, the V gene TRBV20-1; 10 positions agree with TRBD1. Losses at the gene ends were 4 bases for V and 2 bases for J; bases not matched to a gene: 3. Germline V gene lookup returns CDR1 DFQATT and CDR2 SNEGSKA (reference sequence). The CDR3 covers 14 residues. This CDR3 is CSATGTGVTDTQYF. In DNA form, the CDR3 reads TGCAGTGCTACCGGGACAGGGGTCACAGATACGCAGTATTTT.

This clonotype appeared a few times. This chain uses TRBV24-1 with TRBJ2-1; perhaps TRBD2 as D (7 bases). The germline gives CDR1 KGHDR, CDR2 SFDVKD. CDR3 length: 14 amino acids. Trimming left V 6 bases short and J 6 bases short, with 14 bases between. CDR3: CATSYNREGNEQFF. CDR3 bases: TGTGCCACCAGTTATAACAGGGAGGGCAATGAGCAGTTCTTC.

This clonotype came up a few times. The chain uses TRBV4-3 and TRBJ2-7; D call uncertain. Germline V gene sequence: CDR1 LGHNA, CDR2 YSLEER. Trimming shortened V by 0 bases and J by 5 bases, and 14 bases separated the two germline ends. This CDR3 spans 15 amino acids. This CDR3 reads CASSQEYKFGNEQYF. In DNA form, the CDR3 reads TGCGCCAGCAGCCAAGAGTACAAGTTTGGGAACGAGCAGTACTTC.

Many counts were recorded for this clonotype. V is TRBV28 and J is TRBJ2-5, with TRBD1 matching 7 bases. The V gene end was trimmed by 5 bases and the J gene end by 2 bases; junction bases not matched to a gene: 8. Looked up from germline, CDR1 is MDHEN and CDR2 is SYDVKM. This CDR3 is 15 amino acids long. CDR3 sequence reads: CASSLGTAGQETQYF. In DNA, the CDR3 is TGTGCCAGCAGTCTCGGGACAGCCGGACAAGAGACCCAGTACTTC.

In DNA form, the CDR3 reads TGCGCCAGCAGCTGGACAGGGGGCCACAATGAGCAGTTCTTC. Translation gives CASSWTGGHNEQFF. The genes are TRBV5-1 and TRBJ2-1, with TRBD1 matching over 11 bases. V lost 3 bases and J lost 5; bases outside the gene matches: 1. CDR3 length equals 14 residues. Germline lookup yields CDR1 SGHRS and CDR2 YFSETQ.

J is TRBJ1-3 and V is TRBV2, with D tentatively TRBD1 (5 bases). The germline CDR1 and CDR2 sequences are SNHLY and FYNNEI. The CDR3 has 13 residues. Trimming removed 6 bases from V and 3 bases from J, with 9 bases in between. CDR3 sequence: CASRDDSGNTIYF. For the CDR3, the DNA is TGTGCCAGCAGAGACGACAGTGGAAACACCATATATTTT. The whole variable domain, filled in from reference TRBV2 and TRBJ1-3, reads EPEVTQTPSHQVTQMGQEVILRCVPISNHLYFYWYRQILGQKVEFLVSFYNNEISEKSEIFDDQFSVERPDGSNFTLKIRSTKLEDSAMYFCASRDDSGNTIYFGEGSWLTVV.

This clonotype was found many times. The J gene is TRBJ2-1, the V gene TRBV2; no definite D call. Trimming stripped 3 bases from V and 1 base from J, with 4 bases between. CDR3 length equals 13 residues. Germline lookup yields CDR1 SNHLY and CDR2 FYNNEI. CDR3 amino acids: CASSDQSYNEQFF. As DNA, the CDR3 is TGTGCCAGCAGTGACCAATCCTACAATGAGCAGTTCTTC.

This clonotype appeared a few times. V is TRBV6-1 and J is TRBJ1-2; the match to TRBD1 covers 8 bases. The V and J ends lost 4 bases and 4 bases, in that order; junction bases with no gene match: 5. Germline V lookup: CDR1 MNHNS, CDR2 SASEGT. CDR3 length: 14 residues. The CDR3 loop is CASSAGGAVYGYTF. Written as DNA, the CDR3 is TGTGCCAGCAGTGCAGGGGGCGCGGTCTATGGCTACACCTTC.

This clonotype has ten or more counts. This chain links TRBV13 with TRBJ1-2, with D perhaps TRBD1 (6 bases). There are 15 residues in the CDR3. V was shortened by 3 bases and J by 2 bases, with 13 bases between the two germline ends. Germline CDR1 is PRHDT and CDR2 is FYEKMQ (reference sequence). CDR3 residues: CASSLTGAQNYGYTF. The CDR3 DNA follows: TGTGCCAGCAGCTTGACGGGGGCGCAGAACTATGGCTACACCTTC.

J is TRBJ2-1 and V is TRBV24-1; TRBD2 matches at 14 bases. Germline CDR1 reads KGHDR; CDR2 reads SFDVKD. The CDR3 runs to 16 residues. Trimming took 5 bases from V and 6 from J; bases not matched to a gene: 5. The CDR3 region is CATSVGLAGVSNEQFF. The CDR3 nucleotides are TGTGCCACCAGTGTGGGACTAGCGGGAGTTTCCAATGAGCAGTTCTTC.